What follows is one T cell receptor (beta chain) and its context. What it binds is unknown. This CDR3 contains 13 residues. The V segment lost 8 bases and the J segment 6 bases; nucleotides outside the gene matches: 3. CDR1 and CDR2 (germline): MNHEY, SVGAGI. PCRs were each spiked with synthetic TCR analog templates. Some clones are missing from TCRdb's copy, which holds only in-frame ones; the method was immunoSEQ multiplex PCR. The table has 100,000 to 150,000 clones, roughly 82% seen once. This entry belongs to a study of PD-L1 blockade in urothelial cancer. Study overall: Blood analysis was done at 3 weeks (second dose) and 6 weeks after treatment began. A median of roughly 150,000 T cells was found in the blood samples. Study conclusions and caveats: Patients with below-median pretreatment blood clonality survived longer.

Time point: peripheral blood 6 weeks after treatment start. The V call is TRBV6-5, the J call TRBJ2-7, with TRBD2 matching 14 bases. This TCR came from a man aged 50-60 years with urothelial cancer. The sequences come from PBMCs, collected around atezolizumab (anti-PD-L1) treatment. CDR3 DNA: TGTGCCAGCCAAGGACTAGCGGGAGGCGAGCAGTACTTC. Protein sequence: CASQGLAGGEQYF.